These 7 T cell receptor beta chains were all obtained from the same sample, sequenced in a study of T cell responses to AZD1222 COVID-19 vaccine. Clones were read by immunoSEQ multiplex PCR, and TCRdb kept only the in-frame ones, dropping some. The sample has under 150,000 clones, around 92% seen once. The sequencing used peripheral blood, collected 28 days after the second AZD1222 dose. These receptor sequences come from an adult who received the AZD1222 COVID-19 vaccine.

In nucleotides, the CDR3 is TGTGCCAGCAGCAGGACAGATGGGAATCAGCCCCAGCATTTT. This translates into CASSRTDGNQPQHF. The chain combines TRBV3-1 (or the pseudogene TRBV3-2) with TRBJ1-5; possibly TRBD1 for D (6 bases). Trimming left V 5 bases short and J 4 bases short, with 12 bases between. The CDR3 is 14 amino acids. CDR1 and CDR2 from the germline V gene are LGHDT and YNNKEL (reference sequence).

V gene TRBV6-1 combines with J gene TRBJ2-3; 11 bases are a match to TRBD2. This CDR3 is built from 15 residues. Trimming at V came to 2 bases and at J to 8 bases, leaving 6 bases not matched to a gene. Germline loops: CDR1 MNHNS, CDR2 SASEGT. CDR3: CASSERGLAGSTQYF. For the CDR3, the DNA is TGTGCCAGCAGTGAACGAGGACTAGCGGGCAGTACGCAGTATTTT.

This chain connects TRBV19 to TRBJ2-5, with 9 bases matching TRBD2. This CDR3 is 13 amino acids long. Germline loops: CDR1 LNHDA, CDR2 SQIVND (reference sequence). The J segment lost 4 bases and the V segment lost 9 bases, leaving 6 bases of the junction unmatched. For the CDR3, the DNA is TGTGCCAGCTCAGGACTAGCGCCAGAGACCCAGTACTTC. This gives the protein CASSGLAPETQYF.

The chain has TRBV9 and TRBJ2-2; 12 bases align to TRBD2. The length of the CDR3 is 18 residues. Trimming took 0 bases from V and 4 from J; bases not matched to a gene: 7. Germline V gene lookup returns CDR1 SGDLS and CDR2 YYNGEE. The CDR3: CASSVGLAGALGTGELFF. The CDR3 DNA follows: TGTGCCAGCAGCGTAGGACTAGCGGGAGCCCTTGGCACCGGGGAGCTGTTTTTT.

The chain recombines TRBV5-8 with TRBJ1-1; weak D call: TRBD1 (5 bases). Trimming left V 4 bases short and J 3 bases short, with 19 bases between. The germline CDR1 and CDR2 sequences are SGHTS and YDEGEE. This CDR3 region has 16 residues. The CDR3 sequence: CASSQARGGRDTEAFF. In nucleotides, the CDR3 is TGTGCCAGCAGCCAGGCGCGTGGGGGACGGGACACTGAAGCTTTCTTT.

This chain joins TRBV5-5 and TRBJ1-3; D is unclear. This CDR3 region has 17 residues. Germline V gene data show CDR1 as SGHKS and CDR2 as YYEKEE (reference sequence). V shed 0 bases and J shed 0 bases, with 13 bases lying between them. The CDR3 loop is CASSLVPGFTSGNTIYF. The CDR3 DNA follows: TGTGCCAGCAGCTTGGTACCTGGATTTACCTCTGGAAACACCATATATTTT.

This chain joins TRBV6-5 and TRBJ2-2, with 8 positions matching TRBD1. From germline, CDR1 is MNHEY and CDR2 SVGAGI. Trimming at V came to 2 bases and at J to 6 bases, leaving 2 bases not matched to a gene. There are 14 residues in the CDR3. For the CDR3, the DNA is TGTGCCAGCAGTTACGGACAGGGCGCCGGGGAGCTGTTTTTT. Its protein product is CASSYGQGAGELFF.